This T cell receptor beta chain is drawn from a study of beta chain features in type 1 diabetes. Study-wide context: Investigators examined 107,917,701 sorted cells across all samples.

cDNA synthesis used the whole RNA isolate, giving expressed TCRB sequences. The average output of naive, central memory and regulatory T cell samples was 3.6 million or so reads. Only in-frame clones appear in the TCRdb table, and some are missing; sequencing was by immunoSEQ multiplex PCR. The table lists approximately 140,000 clones, about 10% of them singletons. Study-wide points: There was a moderate but significant shortening of TCRB CDR3s in all four CD4+ subsets of Type 1 diabetes patients.

Regarding this clone: Antigen: not known.

Germline V CDR1 and CDR2: LNHDA, SQIVND (reference sequence). This CDR3 has 15 amino acids. V lost 0 bases, J lost 4 bases, and 2 bases stayed unmatched. The chain uses TRBV19 and TRBJ2-1, with 8 bases fitting TRBD2. Sequencing input: central memory CD4+ T cells from blood. The clonotype originates from a man aged 30 to 45 with type 1 diabetes. The CDR3 region is CASSIELAGYNEQFF. In DNA, the CDR3 is TGTGCCAGTAGTATAGAATTAGCGGGGTACAATGAGCAGTTCTTC.